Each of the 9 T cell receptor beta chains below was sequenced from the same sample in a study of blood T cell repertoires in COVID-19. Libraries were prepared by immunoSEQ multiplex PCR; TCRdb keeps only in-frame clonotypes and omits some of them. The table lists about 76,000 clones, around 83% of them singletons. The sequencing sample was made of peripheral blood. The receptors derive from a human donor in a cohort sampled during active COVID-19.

In DNA form, the CDR3 reads TGTGCCAGCAGCCCTTCAGGGTTTAATGAAAAACTGTTTTTT. Protein sequence: CASSPSGFNEKLFF. The rearrangement links TRBV7-9 to TRBJ1-4; maybe TRBD1 (5 bases). Deletions cut 5 bases from V and 4 bases from J, with 11 bases between. Germline V CDR1 and CDR2: SEHNR, FQNEAQ (reference sequence). The CDR3 totals 14 residues.

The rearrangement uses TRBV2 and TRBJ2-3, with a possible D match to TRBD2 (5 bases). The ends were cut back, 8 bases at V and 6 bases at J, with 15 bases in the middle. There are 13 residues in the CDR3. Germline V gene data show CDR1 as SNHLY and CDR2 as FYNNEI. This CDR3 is CASRSTWEDTQYF. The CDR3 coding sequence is TGTGCCAGCCGAAGTACGTGGGAGGATACGCAGTATTTT.

Here the CDR3 reads CASSSLRRESYGYTF. The CDR3 DNA follows: TGTGCCAGTAGTAGTCTCAGGCGGGAAAGCTATGGCTACACCTTC. The rearrangement joins TRBV19 to TRBJ1-2; D is unresolved. This CDR3 is built from 15 residues. V gave up 4 bases and J gave up 4 bases, with 16 bases separating them. Germline V gene data show CDR1 as LNHDA and CDR2 as SQIVND (reference sequence).

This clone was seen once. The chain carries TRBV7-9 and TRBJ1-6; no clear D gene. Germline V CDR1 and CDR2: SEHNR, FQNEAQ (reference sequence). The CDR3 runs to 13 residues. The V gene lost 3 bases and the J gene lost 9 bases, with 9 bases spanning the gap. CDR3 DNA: TGTGCCAGCAGCTTCCACGAGGCTTCACCCCTCCACTTT. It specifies CASSFHEASPLHF. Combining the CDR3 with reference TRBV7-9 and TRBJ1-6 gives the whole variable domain DTGVSQNPRHKITKRGQNVTFRCDPISEHNRLYWYRQTLGQGPEFLTYFQNEAQLEKSRLLSDRFSAERPKGSFSTLEIQRTEQGDSAMYLCASSFHEASPLHFGNGTRLTVT.

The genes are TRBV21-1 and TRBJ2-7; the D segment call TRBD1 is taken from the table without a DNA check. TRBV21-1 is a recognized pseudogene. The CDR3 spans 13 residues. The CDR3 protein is CASSFQGAHEQYF. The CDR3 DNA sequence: TGTGCCAGCAGCTTCCAGGGGGCTCACGAGCAGTACTTC.

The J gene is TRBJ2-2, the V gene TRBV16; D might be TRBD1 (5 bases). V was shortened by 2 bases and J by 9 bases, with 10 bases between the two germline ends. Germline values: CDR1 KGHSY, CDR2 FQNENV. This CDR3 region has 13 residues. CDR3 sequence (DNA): TGTGCCAGCAGCCAACAGGGCTCCCGGGAGCTGTTTTTT. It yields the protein CASSQQGSRELFF.

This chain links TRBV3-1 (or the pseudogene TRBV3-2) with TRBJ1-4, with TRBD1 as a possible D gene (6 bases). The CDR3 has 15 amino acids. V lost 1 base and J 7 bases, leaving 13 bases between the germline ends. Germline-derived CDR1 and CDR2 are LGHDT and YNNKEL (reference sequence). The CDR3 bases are TGTGCCAGCAGCCAAGGGGAAGGGGGAAGTGAAAAACTGTTTTTT. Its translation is CASSQGEGGSEKLFF.

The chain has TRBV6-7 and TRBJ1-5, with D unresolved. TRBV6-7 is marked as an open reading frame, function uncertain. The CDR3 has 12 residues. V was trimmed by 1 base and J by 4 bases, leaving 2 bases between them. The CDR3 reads CASSYLNQPQHF. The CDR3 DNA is TGTGCCAGCAGTTACTTAAATCAGCCCCAGCATTTT.

CDR3 bases: TGTGCCTGGAGCAGATCTAGCGGTAGAGAGACCCAGTACTTC. This gives the protein CAWSRSSGRETQYF. The V gene is TRBV30, the J gene TRBJ2-5, with 7 positions matching TRBD2. CDR1 and CDR2 from the germline V gene are GTSNPN and SVGIG (reference sequence). Trimming cost V 3 bases and J 4 bases; bases outside gene matches: 8. The CDR3 contains 14 residues.